A selection of T cell receptor beta chains follows, all from one sample in a study of blood T cells in healthy people across ages. TCRdb used MiXCR to reprocess the 5' RACE reads, holding one entry per CDR3 protein. The repertoire holds 1,800,000 or so distinct CDR3 sequences, around 40% seen once, with roughly 23% in the top ten. Sequencing input: blood. These receptors originate from a human donor in good health. Each CDR3 is given with its conserved first and last residue. D genes are given only for firm matches. Clone size is not always given. Where it is, it says once, few, many or a class for expanded clones.

clone_size	v_call	d_call	j_call	cdr3_nt	cdr3_aa
-	TRBV5-4	-	TRBJ2-5	TGTGCCAGCAGCTTGGGGGGGTTCGTCGACTTC	CASSLGGFVDF
-	TRBV4-3	TRBD1	TRBJ1-2	TGCGCCAGCAGCCAAGAAAGGGGGCTTCTGTCTGGCTACACCTTC	CASSQERGLLSGYTF
many	TRBV9	-	TRBJ2-7	TGTGCCAGCAGCGTAGATCCTGACACCTGGAGCTCCTACGAGCAGTACTTC	CASSVDPDTWSSYEQYF
-	TRBV18	-	TRBJ2-1	TGTGCCAGCTCACCTTTACTGAGGGGTGAGCAGTTCTTC	CASSPLLRGEQFF
-	TRBV20-1	TRBD1	TRBJ2-7	TGCAGTGCTAGGGGGGGCAGGGGGCGCGAGCAGTACTTC	CSARGGRGREQYF
few	TRBV20-1	-	TRBJ2-4	TGCAGTGCCCTCCTCGACCCCCTGACAGTACCCAAAAACATTCAGTACTTC	CSALLDPLTVPKNIQYF
few	TRBV18	TRBD1	TRBJ1-5	TGTGCCAGCTCACTGGGGACAGTTGGTCATCAGCCCCAGCATTTT	CASSLGTVGHQPQHF
few	TRBV7-3	-	TRBJ2-1	TGTGCCAGCAGCACGGGGTCCCACAATGAGCAGTTCTTC	CASSTGSHNEQFF
few	TRBV4-2	TRBD1	TRBJ1-2	TGTGCCAGCAACGTAGGACAGGGTAATGGCTACACCTTC	CASNVGQGNGYTF
-	TRBV5-1	TRBD2	TRBJ2-5	TGCGCCAGCAGCTTGGAAGCGCGGGAGGAGACCCAGTACTTC	CASSLEAREETQYF
-	TRBV4-3	-	TRBJ2-5	TGCGCCAGCAGCCAAGATTTGGGCGGGGGCCGGGAGACCCAGTACTTC	CASSQDLGGGRETQYF
few	TRBV5-1	-	TRBJ2-4	TGCGCCAGCAGTTGGGGCTCGGGGACTTACTACAATGAGCAGTACTTC	CASSWGSGTYYNEQYF
-	TRBV5-1	TRBD2	TRBJ2-7	TGCGCCAGCAGCGGGACTAGCGGGGTTTACGAGCAGTACTTC	CASSGTSGVYEQYF
many	TRBV29-1	-	TRBJ1-2	TGCAGCGTCGGCGGAGTGGGGGCAGAGGGCTACACCTTC	CSVGGVGAEGYTF
-	TRBV7-2	-	TRBJ2-7	TGTGCCAGCAGCTTCCAGGGCTACGGCGAGCAGTACTTC	CASSFQGYGEQYF
-	TRBV10-3	-	TRBJ1-6	TGTGCCATCAGTGAGTCCCTCGACCCGGGGGGTTCACCCCTCCACTTT	CAISESLDPGGSPLHF
-	TRBV4-3	-	TRBJ2-7	TGCGCCAGCAGCCAAAGTACAGGCTCCTACGAGCAGTACTTC	CASSQSTGSYEQYF
-	TRBV7-9	-	TRBJ1-1	TGTGCCAGCAGGCCTGGGAACACTGAAGCTTTCTTT	CASRPGNTEAFF
few	TRBV30	-	TRBJ2-1	TGTGCCTGGACCGGAGGGGGTGAGCAGTTCTTC	CAWTGGGEQFF
-	TRBV27	-	TRBJ1-1	TGTGCCAGCAGTTTATTACCAGACAGGTCCTCGAACACTGAAGCTTTCTTT	CASSLLPDRSSNTEAFF
-	TRBV2	TRBD2	TRBJ2-7	TGTGCCAGCAGTGGCGGCGGGGGAATATCTCTTCCCTACGAGCAGTACTTC	CASSGGGGISLPYEQYF
few	TRBV29-1	-	TRBJ2-3	TGCAGCGTTGAAGGAAGTGACTACGCAGGAGATACGCAGTATTTT	CSVEGSDYAGDTQYF
-	TRBV7-9	TRBD2	TRBJ2-1	TGTGCCAGCAGCCCAGGGACTAGCGGGGGGGCCGCGTACAATGAGCAGTTCTTC	CASSPGTSGGAAYNEQFF
-	TRBV6-2/TRBV6-3	TRBD1	TRBJ1-5	TGTGCCAGCGGCGTGACAGGGGGACTTCAGCCCCAGCATTTT	CASGVTGGLQPQHF
-	TRBV29-1	-	TRBJ2-7	TGCAGCGTCTCTTACCGGGCGAGGGGAAAGTACGAGCAGTACTTC	CSVSYRARGKYEQYF
many	TRBV27	TRBD1	TRBJ2-1	TGTGCCAGCAGCCCATCAGGGGGAGAATCCTACAATGAGCAGTTCTTC	CASSPSGGESYNEQFF
few	TRBV7-6	-	TRBJ2-7	TGTGCCAGCAGCTTAACAAAACTAGCTGCTGGCCATTACGAGCAGTACTTC	CASSLTKLAAGHYEQYF
-	TRBV7-3	-	TRBJ2-5	TGTGCCAGCAGCTTAGGGCTCCAGGGGGGAGAGACCCAGTACTTC	CASSLGLQGGETQYF
-	TRBV4-2	TRBD2	TRBJ2-3	TGTGCCAGCAGCCAAGCTCCTATAAGTAGCGGGGGCACAGATACGCAGTATTTT	CASSQAPISSGGTDTQYF
-	TRBV4-2	TRBD2	TRBJ2-3	TGTGCCAGCAGCCGCCCCACGAGCGGGGGGGACACAGATACGCAGTATTTT	CASSRPTSGGDTDTQYF